This TCR beta chain was captured in a study of cytomegalovirus exposure and HLA in healthy donors. CDR3 length: 15 amino acids. Per the germline V gene, CDR1 is SGHTS and CDR2 is YDEGEE. V shed 3 bases and J 5 bases; nucleotides not matched to a gene: 9. The PCR used 60 Vbeta and 13 Jbeta primers. The assay was immunoSEQ multiplex PCR, and TCRdb's table has in-frame clones only and misses some. The sample includes approximately 78,000 clones, around 64% seen only once; the top ten take about a fifth. Material for sequencing was PBMCs. The chain employs TRBV5-8 and TRBJ2-3, with 7 bases lining up with TRBD1. This receptor was taken from a man aged 35 to 55 in good health and CMV-seropositive. CDR3 region: CASSSNRGRLDTQYF. The CDR3, as DNA: TGTGCCAGCAGCTCTAACAGGGGCCGACTAGATACGCAGTATTTT.